This T cell receptor (beta chain) was profiled in a study of early T cells in non-severe SARS-CoV-2 infection. Each CDR3 protein is one row after TCRdb ran MiXCR on the 5' RACE reads. The table has roughly 52,000 distinct CDR3 sequences, around 6.5% seen once; the top ten hold around 2.8%. This clonotype was counted many times. Trimming took 4 bases from V and 4 from J, leaving 11 bases between them. Germline V CDR1 and CDR2: SNHLY, FYNNEI. The CDR3 is 14 amino acids. The chain links TRBV2 to TRBJ1-5; D is perhaps TRBD1 (5 bases). The receptor comes from an adult who was a healthcare worker with PCR-confirmed SARS-CoV-2 infection or an uninfected control (not recorded which). The material was whole blood, obtained at baseline. The CDR3 DNA is TGTGCCAGCAGTGCCATCCAGGGAAATCAGCCCCAGCATTTT. The encoded protein is CASSAIQGNQPQHF.